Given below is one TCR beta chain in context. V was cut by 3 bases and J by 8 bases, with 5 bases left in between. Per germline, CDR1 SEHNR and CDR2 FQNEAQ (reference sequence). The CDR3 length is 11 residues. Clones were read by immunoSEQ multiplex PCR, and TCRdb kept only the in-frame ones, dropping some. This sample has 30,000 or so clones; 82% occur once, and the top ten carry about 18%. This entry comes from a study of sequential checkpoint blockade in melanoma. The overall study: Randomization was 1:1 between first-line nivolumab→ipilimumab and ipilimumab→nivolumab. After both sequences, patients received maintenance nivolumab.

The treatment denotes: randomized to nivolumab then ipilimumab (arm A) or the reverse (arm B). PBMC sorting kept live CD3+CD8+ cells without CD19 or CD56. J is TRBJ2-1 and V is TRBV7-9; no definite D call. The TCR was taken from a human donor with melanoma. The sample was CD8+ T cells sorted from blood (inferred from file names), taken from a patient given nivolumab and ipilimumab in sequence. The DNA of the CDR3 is TGTGCCAGCAGCTTTACTTATGAGCAGTTCTTC. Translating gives CASSFTYEQFF.